Following are 11 T cell receptor beta chains from one sample sequenced in a study of CD8+CD57+ T cells in acquired aplastic anemia. For sequencing, patients were chosen who had shown expansion of CD8+CD57+ cells by flow cytometry. Both TCR beta VDJ combination and CDR3 sequence profiling were carried out. Genomic DNA was the template for this profiling. TCRdb reprocessed the reads via MiXCR and lists one record per CDR3 protein. The sample lists under 350,000 distinct CDR3 sequences, about three fifths occurring once. The specimen was sorted CD4+, CD8+, or CD8+CD57+ T cells (not recorded which) from PBMCs. These receptors all stem from a human donor with aplastic anemia.

The chain uses TRBV9 and TRBJ2-7; D not resolved. The CDR3 loop spans 13 amino acids. V lost 2 bases and J lost 0, with 6 bases in between. Per germline, CDR1 SGDLS and CDR2 YYNGEE. CDR3 protein: CASSVDSSYEQYF. The CDR3 DNA sequence: TGTGCCAGCAGCGTCGATAGCTCCTACGAGCAGTACTTC.

Only a few counts were recorded for this clonotype. J is TRBJ2-2 and V is TRBV12-3 or TRBV12-4; D gene unclear. The CDR3 spans 11 residues. Deletions cut 7 bases from V and 6 bases from J, with 6 bases between. CDR3 DNA sequence: TGTGCCAGCACCTTGTCCGGGGAGCTGTTTTTT. Translated, it gives CASTLSGELFF.

Regarding this clonotype: Its ends do not fully match the called genes, so a read error is possible. The chain couples TRBV7-3 to TRBJ2-5; TRBD2 is a possible D gene (5 bases). CDR3 length: 14 residues. Germline CDR1 SGHTA, CDR2 FQGTGA. The CDR3 reads CASSQYTRDVAQYF. The CDR3 DNA reads as TGCGCCAGCAGCCAATACACGAGGGATGTCGCCCAGTACTTC.

With regard to this clonotype: Germline and junction disagree at one end, which may indicate a read error. The rearrangement joins TRBV5-1 to TRBJ1-6; possibly TRBD1 for D (5 bases). The CDR3 has 17 residues. Germline-derived CDR1 and CDR2 are SGHRS and YFSETQ. CDR3 sequence: CASSPRDRQGPSSPPHF. In DNA, the CDR3 is TGCGCCAGCAGCCCCCGCGATAGGCAGGGCCCGAGTTCGCCCCCCCACTTT.

The chain links TRBV12-3 or TRBV12-4 to TRBJ1-2; 12 bases are a match to TRBD1. CDR3 size: 15 residues. The trim removed 5 bases at V and 4 bases at J, leaving 5 bases unmatched. As DNA, the CDR3 is TGTGCCAGCAGTACGGGGACAGGGGGCCCCTATGGCTACACCTTC. It codes for CASSTGTGGPYGYTF.

The rearrangement uses TRBV15 and TRBJ1-5; TRBD1 matches at 8 bases. Looked up from germline, CDR1 is LNHNV and CDR2 is YYDKDF (reference sequence). CDR3 length: 15 residues. The junction had 3 bases not matched to a gene; V was cut back by 2 bases and J by 3 bases. This CDR3 reads CATSRRTGNNQPQHF. As DNA, the CDR3 is TGTGCCACCAGCAGACGGACAGGGAACAATCAGCCCCAGCATTTT. The whole variable domain, filled in from reference TRBV15 and TRBJ1-5, reads DAMVIQNPRYQVTQFGKPVTLSCSQTLNHNVMYWYQQKSSQAPKLLFHYYDKDFNNEADTPDNFQSRRPNTSFCFLDIRSPGLGDTAMYLCATSRRTGNNQPQHFGDGTRLSIL.

The rearrangement uses TRBV20-1 and TRBJ1-2; D unclear. V gave up 3 bases and J gave up 7 bases, with 24 bases separating them. Germline assignment: CDR1 DFQATT and CDR2 SNEGSKA (reference sequence). The CDR3 is 16 residues long. CDR3 DNA sequence: TGCAGTGCTAGGGATTTATCGGGGATATTGTACTGTGGCTACACCTTC. Amino acids: CSARDLSGILYCGYTF.

This clonotype occurred many times. The chain combines TRBV30 with TRBJ2-5; 11 nucleotides match TRBD2. The CDR3 covers 14 residues. The V segment lost 8 bases and the J segment 5 bases; nucleotides outside the gene matches: 10. Germline-derived CDR1 and CDR2 are GTSNPN and SVGIG (reference sequence). The CDR3 is CAVAGTSGAETQYF. CDR3 bases: TGTGCCGTAGCCGGGACTAGCGGTGCGGAGACCCAGTACTTC.

This chain connects TRBV7-2 to TRBJ2-3; possible D gene TRBD1, 5 bases. The V gene's germline CDR1 is SGHTA and CDR2 FQGNSA. There are 16 residues in the CDR3. The V end was cut by 4 bases, the J end by 4 bases, with 18 bases between. The CDR3 DNA follows: TGTGCCAGCAGCTACCGAACTTCAGGGAACCCAGATACGCAGTATTTT. Its protein is CASSYRTSGNPDTQYF.

This clonotype has ten or more counts. This chain connects TRBV6-4 to TRBJ2-6; D gene uncertain. The CDR3 has 14 amino acids. Germline CDR1 and CDR2: MRHNA and SNTAGT. V was pared by 5 bases and J by 0 bases, with 5 bases between. CDR3 DNA sequence: TGTGCCAGCAGTCACCGCTCTGGGGCCAACGTCCTGACTTTC. It codes for CASSHRSGANVLTF.

This clonotype turned up a few times. The chain's CDR3 is CSAGLALYNEQFF. The CDR3 DNA reads TGCAGTGCTGGACTAGCTCTTTACAATGAGCAGTTCTTC. V is TRBV20-1 and J is TRBJ2-1; 8 positions match TRBD2. V lost 5 bases and J lost 4; bases outside the gene matches: 4. Looked up from germline, CDR1 is DFQATT and CDR2 is SNEGSKA (reference sequence). The CDR3 sequence is 13 residues long.